This T cell receptor beta chain was found in a study of blood T cell repertoires in COVID-19. V was trimmed by 4 bases and J by 1 base, leaving 19 bases between them. There are 17 residues in the CDR3. Germline CDR1 is PRHDT and CDR2 is FYEKMQ (reference sequence). Per the study methods: The authors estimated nucleated cell counts from reference gene primer amplification. Clones were read by immunoSEQ multiplex PCR, and TCRdb kept only the in-frame ones, dropping some. The D gene and trimming were derived from the DNA, and the V and J assignments and clone size from that table. The data contain tens of thousands of clones, roughly 80% of them seen just once; the ten biggest clones take up about 9.2%. Patients at the Seattle site were enrolled during active infection and followed longitudinally.

The chain recombines TRBV13 with TRBJ2-5; a weak D match, TRBD1 (6 bases). The source material was peripheral blood. The receptor was derived from a man at least 80 years old with COVID-19, enrolled during active disease. CDR3 loop: CASSSTIILGGQETQYF. CDR3 DNA sequence: TGTGCCAGCAGCTCCACAATAATACTAGGGGGCCAAGAGACCCAGTACTTC.